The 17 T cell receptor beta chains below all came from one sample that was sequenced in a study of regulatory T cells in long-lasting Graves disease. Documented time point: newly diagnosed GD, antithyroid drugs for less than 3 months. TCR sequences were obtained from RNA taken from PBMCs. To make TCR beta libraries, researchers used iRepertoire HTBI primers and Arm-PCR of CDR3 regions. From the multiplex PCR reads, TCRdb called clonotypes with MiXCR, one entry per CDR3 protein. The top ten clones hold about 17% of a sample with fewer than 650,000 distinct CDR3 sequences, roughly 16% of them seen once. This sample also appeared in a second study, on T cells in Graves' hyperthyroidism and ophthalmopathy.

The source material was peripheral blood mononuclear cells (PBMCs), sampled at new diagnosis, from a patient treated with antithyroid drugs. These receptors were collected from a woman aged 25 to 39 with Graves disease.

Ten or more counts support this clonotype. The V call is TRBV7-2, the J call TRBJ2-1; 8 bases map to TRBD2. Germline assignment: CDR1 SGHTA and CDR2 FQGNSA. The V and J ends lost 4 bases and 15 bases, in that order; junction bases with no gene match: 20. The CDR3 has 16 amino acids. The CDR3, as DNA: TGTGCCAGCAGCTCCTACATAGCGGGATCCCTCGGGCAAATGTTCTTC. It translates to CASSSYIAGSLGQMFF.

This chain's CDR3 is CASSLTGTGQPQHF. The CDR3 nucleotides read TGTGCCAGCAGCTTGACAGGGACGGGACAGCCCCAGCATTTT. This sequence joins TRBV7-2 and TRBJ1-5; TRBD1 matches 7 bases. The CDR3 sequence is 14 residues long. The germline V gene has CDR1 SGHTA and CDR2 FQGNSA. Germline trimming cut 3 bases from V and 7 bases from J; bases unmatched to any gene: 6.

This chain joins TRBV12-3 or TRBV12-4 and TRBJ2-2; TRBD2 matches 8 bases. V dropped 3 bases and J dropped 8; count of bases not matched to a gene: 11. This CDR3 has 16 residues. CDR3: CASSLGTSTYSGELFF. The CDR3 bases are TGTGCCAGCAGTTTGGGGACTAGTACCTACTCAGGGGAGCTGTTTTTT.

The CDR3 nucleotides read TGTGCCAGCAGCCACCGCACAAGTCGAGCGGGACCCTACAATGAGCAGTTCTTC. It codes for CASSHRTSRAGPYNEQFF. The V call is TRBV3-2, the J call TRBJ2-1; the DNA was not used to check the table's D call, TRBD2. TRBV3-2 has pseudogene status. The length of the CDR3 is 18 residues.

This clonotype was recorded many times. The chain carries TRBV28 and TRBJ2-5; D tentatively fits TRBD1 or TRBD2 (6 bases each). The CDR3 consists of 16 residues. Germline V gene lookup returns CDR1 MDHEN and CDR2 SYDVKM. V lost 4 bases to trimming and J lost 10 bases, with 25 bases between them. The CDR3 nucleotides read TGTGCCAGCAGTTCCGTTGAGGGGCGAAGAGGGGGGATCCAGTACTTC. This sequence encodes CASSSVEGRRGGIQYF.

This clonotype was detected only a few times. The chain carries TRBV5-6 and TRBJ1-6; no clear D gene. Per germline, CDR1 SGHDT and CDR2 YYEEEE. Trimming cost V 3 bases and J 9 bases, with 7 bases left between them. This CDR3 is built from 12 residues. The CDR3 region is CASSSSVSPLHF. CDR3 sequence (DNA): TGTGCCAGCAGCTCCTCTGTTTCACCCCTCCACTTT.

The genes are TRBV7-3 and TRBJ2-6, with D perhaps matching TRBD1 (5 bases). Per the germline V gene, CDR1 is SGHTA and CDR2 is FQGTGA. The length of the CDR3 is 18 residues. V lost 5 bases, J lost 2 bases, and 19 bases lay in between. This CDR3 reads CASSPIPPQAPGANVLTF. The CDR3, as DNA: TGTGCCAGCAGCCCTATCCCTCCACAGGCCCCTGGGGCCAACGTCCTGACTTTC.

CDR3 in amino acids: CASSLAVTEDEQYF. CDR3 sequence (DNA): TGTGCCAGCAGCTTAGCGGTTACAGAGGACGAGCAGTACTTC. V usage is TRBV7-2 and J usage is TRBJ2-7; the D is unclear. CDR1 is SGHTA and CDR2 is FQGNSA in the germline V gene. V gave up 0 bases and J gave up 5 bases, with 11 bases separating them. This CDR3 has 14 residues.

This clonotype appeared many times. DNA for the CDR3: TGTGCCAGCAGTTACTCGGGGGGACAGGGGGACGAGCAGTACTTC. It encodes CASSYSGGQGDEQYF. V is TRBV6-5 and J is TRBJ2-7; 11 nucleotides match TRBD1. The CDR3 is 15 amino acids. Germline CDR1 reads MNHEY; CDR2 reads SVGAGI. The junction had 3 bases not matched to a gene; V was cut back by 0 bases and J by 5 bases.

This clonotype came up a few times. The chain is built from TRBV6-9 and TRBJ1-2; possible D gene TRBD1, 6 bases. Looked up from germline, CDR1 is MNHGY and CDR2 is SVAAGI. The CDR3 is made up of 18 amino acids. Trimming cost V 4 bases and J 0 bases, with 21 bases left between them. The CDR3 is CASSSQRDRRGPNYGYTF. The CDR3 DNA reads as TGTGCCAGCAGTTCCCAACGCGACAGGAGAGGACCTAACTATGGCTACACCTTC.

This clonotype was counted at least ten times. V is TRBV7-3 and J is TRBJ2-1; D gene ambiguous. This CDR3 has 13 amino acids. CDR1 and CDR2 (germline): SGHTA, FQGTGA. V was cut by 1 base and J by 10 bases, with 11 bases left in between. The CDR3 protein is CASSLKSSFEQFF. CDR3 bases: TGTGCCAGCAGCTTAAAGTCGTCCTTCGAGCAGTTCTTC.

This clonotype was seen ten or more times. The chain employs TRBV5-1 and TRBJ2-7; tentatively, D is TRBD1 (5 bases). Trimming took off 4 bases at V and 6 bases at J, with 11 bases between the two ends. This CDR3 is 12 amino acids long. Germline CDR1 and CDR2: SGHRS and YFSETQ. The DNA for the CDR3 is TGCGCCAGCAGCGAGAACAGGCGCGAGCAGTACTTC. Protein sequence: CASSENRREQYF.

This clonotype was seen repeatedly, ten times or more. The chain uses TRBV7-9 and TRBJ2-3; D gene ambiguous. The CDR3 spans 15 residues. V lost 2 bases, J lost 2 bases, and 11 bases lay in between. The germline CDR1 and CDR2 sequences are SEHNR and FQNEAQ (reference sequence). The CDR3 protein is CASSLNLGITDTQYF. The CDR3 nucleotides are TGTGCCAGCAGCTTAAATCTAGGAATCACAGATACGCAGTATTTT.

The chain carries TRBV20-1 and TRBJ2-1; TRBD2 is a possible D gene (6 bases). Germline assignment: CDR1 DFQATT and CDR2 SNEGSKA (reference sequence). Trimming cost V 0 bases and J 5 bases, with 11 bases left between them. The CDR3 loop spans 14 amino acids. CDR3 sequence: CSARDGGGNNEQFF. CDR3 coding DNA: TGCAGTGCTAGAGATGGTGGAGGGAACAATGAGCAGTTCTTC.

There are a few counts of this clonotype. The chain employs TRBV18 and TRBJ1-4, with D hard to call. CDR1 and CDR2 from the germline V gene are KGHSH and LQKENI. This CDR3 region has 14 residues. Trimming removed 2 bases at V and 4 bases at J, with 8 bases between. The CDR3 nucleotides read TGTGCCAGCTCACCAACACGGATTAATGAAAAACTGTTTTTT. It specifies CASSPTRINEKLFF.

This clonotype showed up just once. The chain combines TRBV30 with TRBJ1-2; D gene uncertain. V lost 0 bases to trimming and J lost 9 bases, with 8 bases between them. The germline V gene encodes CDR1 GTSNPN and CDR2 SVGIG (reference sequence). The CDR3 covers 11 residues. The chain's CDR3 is CAWSVLRSYTF. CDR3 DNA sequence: TGTGCCTGGAGTGTACTGAGGAGCTACACCTTC.

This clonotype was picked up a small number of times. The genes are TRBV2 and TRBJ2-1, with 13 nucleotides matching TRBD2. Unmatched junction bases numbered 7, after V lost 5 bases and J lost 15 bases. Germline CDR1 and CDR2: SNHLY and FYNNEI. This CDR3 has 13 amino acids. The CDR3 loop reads CASSPTSGRGLFF. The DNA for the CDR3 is TGTGCCAGCAGTCCAACTAGCGGGAGGGGACTGTTCTTC.